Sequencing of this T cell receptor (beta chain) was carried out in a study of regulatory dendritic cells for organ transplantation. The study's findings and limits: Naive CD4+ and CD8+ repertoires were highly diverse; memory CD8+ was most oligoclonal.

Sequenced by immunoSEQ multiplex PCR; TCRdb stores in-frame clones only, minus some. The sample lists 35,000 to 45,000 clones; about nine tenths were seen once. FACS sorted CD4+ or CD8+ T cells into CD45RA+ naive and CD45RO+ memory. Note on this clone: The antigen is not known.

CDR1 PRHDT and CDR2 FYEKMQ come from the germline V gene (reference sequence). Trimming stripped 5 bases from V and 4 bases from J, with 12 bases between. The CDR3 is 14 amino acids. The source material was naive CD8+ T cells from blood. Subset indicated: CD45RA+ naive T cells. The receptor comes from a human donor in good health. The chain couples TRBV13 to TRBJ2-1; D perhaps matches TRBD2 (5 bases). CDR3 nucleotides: TGTGCCAGCAGCAGAAGCAGAGGGTACAATGAGCAGTTCTTC. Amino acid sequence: CASSRSRGYNEQFF.